The present T cell receptor beta chain was sequenced within a study of T cells after posttransplantation cyclophosphamide. Study-level results: TRB clonality was highly associated with recipient CMV seropositivity and reactivation. Tissue-infiltrating T cells from skin or gut overlapped little with blood T cells. Donor CD8+ memory clones often dominated recipient blood repertoires at later times.

Concerning this clone itself: Its antigen is not identified.

The CDR3 contains 15 residues. Per germline, CDR1 SGDLS and CDR2 YYNGEE. J lost 4 bases, V lost 5 bases, and 8 bases had no gene match. Using immunoSEQ multiplex PCR, the repertoire was profiled, and TCRdb retains in-frame clones only, with some absent. The sample includes some 47,000 clones, 70% to 90% of them seen just once. The V and J genes are TRBV9 and TRBJ2-5, with 10 bases lining up with TRBD1. The clonotype comes from a man aged 30 to 45 with a blood cancer, CMV-positive, and with a related stem cell donor. The sequenced sample consisted of PBMCs. CDR3: CASSPTGGLRETQYF. In DNA, the CDR3 is TGTGCCAGCAGTCCGACAGGGGGCTTGAGAGAGACCCAGTACTTC. Filled out from reference TRBV9 and TRBJ2-5, the complete variable domain reads DSGVTQTPKHLITATGQRVTLRCSPRSGDLSVYWYQQSLDQGLQFLIQYYNGEERAKGNILERFSAQQFPDLHSELNLSSLELGDSALYFCASSPTGGLRETQYFGPGTRLLVL.